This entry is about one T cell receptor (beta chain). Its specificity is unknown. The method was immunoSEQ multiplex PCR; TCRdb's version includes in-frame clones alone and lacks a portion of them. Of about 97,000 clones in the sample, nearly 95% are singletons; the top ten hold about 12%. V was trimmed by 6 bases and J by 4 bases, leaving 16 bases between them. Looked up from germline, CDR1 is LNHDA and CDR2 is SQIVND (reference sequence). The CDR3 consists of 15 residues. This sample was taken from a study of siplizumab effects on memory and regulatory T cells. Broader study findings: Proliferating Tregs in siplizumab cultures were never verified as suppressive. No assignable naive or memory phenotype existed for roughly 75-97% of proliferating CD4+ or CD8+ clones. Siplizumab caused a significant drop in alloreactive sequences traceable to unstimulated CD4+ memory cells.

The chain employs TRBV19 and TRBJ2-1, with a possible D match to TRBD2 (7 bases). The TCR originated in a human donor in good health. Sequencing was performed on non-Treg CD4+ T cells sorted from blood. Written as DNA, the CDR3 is TGTGCCAGTAGCAATACGGGGGGCAGGTACAATGAGCAGTTCTTC. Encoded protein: CASSNTGGRYNEQFF.